The rows below give T cell receptor beta chains drawn from one sample of a study of T cells in Graves' hyperthyroidism and ophthalmopathy. Each CDR3 protein is one row after TCRdb ran MiXCR on the multiplex PCR reads. This sample carries approximately 620,000 distinct CDR3 sequences, 16% of them seen once, and the ten largest clones take less than 3.5%. Sequencing used blood. The receptors were gathered from a woman aged 40 to 55 with Graves' ophthalmopathy. Each CDR3 is given with its conserved first and last residue.

>TRBV7-9
CASSFPGGADTEAFF
>TRBV3-1
CASSQSGTGSNEKLFF
>TRBV28
CASSLPDRLDQPQHF
>TRBV2
CAGSLPGKKGSGTEAFF
>TRBV7-9
CASTGRFISGANVLTF
>TRBV20-1
CSAKIGGRDYGYTF
>TRBV19
CASTENTGELFF
>TRBV7-3
CASSWGQGNTGELFF
>TRBV28
CASSLEGVPYGYTF
>TRBV7-9
CASSLALGDTNYGYTF
>TRBV24-1
CATSDVTSGTSTDTQYF
>TRBV25-1
CASSSLRISEAFF
>TRBV4-1
CASSRSRTAGNEQFF
>TRBV2
CASASSAGGTYEQYF
>TRBV12-3/TRBV12-4
CASSSSGTGGVEKLFF
>TRBV7-2
CASSLFGDTNTGELFF
>TRBV3-1
CASSHHNTDTQYF
>TRBV6-1
CASNLAGARDTQYF
>TRBV6-2/TRBV6-3
CASSYSDGTSGYEQYF
>TRBV6-1
CASSPSRPQGDYSHNEQFF
>TRBV7-3
CASSLNPYEQFF
>TRBV27
CASSSLGTSGRSNTEAFF
>TRBV7-8
CASGLAGGQETQYF
>TRBV11-1
CASSPTHGLEGETQYF
>TRBV28
CASSLPGQGSGQPQHF
>TRBV3-1
CASSQAGGFGYF
>TRBV19
CASSDRVDEQFF
>TRBV2
CASSERLRGGYTF